These 32 T cell receptor beta chains share one sample of origin, sequenced in a study of T cell repertoires in cytomegalovirus infection. TCRdb redid the calling of the reads with MiXCR, one entry per CDR3 protein. This sample has 200,000 to 250,000 distinct CDR3 sequences, with around an eighth found just once. The specimen sequenced was PBMCs. The receptors were sampled from a human donor in good health (CMV status not recorded). Some clones in this sample may be carry-over from other donors' samples.

This clonotype was counted ten times or more. This chain uses TRBV7-3 with TRBJ2-6; no clear D gene. Trimming shortened V by 1 base and J by 5 bases, and 6 bases separated the two germline ends. Germline assignment: CDR1 SGHTA and CDR2 FQGTGA. There are 14 residues in the CDR3. CDR3 in amino acids: CASSLNARANVLTF. The CDR3 DNA is TGTGCCAGCAGCTTAAACGCAAGGGCCAACGTCCTGACTTTC.

The gene calls are TRBV10-3 and TRBJ2-7; D is perhaps TRBD1 or TRBD2 (7 bases each). Trimming stripped 5 bases from V and 3 bases from J, with 11 bases between. The CDR3 is made up of 13 amino acids. CDR1 and CDR2 from the germline V gene are ENHRY and SYGVKD. CDR3 sequence: CAISPGGGYEQYF. The CDR3 DNA sequence: TGTGCCATCAGTCCAGGGGGGGGCTACGAGCAGTACTTC.

This clonotype was observed a few times. The genes are TRBV11-2 and TRBJ2-6, with D possibly matching TRBD1 (5 bases). In germline, CDR1 is SGHAT, CDR2 FQNNGV. The CDR3 consists of 15 residues. The V and J ends lost 3 bases and 2 bases respectively, with 8 bases between them. The CDR3 DNA follows: TGTGCCAGCAGCTTCAGGGAAGCTGGGGCCAACGTCCTGACTTTC. Encoded protein: CASSFREAGANVLTF. The variable domain in full, completed from reference TRBV11-2 and TRBJ2-6, reads EAGVAQSPRYKIIEKRQSVAFWCNPISGHATLYWYQQILGQGPKLLIQFQNNGVVDDSQLPKDRFSAERLKGVDSTLKIQPAKLEDSAVYLCASSFREAGANVLTFGAGSRLTVL.

V gene TRBV6-2 or TRBV6-3 combines with J gene TRBJ2-7; TRBD2 is a possible D gene (5 bases). Looked up from germline, CDR1 is MNHEY and CDR2 is SVGEGT. Trimming removed 0 bases at V and 6 bases at J, with 9 bases between. The CDR3 has 13 amino acids. The CDR3 here is CASSYSRRGEQYF. The CDR3 region has the DNA TGTGCCAGCAGTTACTCGCGCCGGGGCGAGCAGTACTTC.

A few counts support this clonotype. This chain links TRBV4-1 with TRBJ1-1, with D unresolved. The CDR3 consists of 15 residues. Between the trimmed V and J ends, which lost 4 bases and 1 base, there was a span of 13 bases. Germline V lookup: CDR1 MGHRA, CDR2 YSYEKL. The CDR3 nucleotides are TGCGCCAGCAGCCTTCACTTGGCAGAGAACACTGAAGCTTTCTTT. Protein product: CASSLHLAENTEAFF.

The V call is TRBV12-3 or TRBV12-4, the J call TRBJ2-7; 9 bases agree with TRBD1. The CDR3 is 15 residues long. Trimming cost V 6 bases and J 0 bases; bases outside gene matches: 6. CDR3: CASRAPTGGSYEQYF. Here the CDR3 DNA reads TGTGCCAGCAGGGCGCCGACAGGGGGCTCCTACGAGCAGTACTTC.

This clonotype has a count of ten or more. The chain links TRBV19 to TRBJ2-1; no definite D call. The CDR3 totals 19 residues. Germline CDR1 LNHDA, CDR2 SQIVND (reference sequence). Between the trimmed V and J ends, which lost 0 bases and 0 bases, there was a span of 18 bases. The DNA for the CDR3 is TGTGCCAGTAGTATAGATGAGACCCTCGCCGCCTTCTCCTACAATGAGCAGTTCTTC. This sequence encodes CASSIDETLAAFSYNEQFF.

This clonotype was seen a handful of times. The rearrangement links TRBV29-1 to TRBJ1-2, with D possibly matching TRBD1 (5 bases). The V gene's germline CDR1 is SQVTM and CDR2 ANQGSEA. There are 12 residues in the CDR3. V lost 5 bases, J lost 4 bases, and 11 bases lay in between. The CDR3 nucleotides are TGCAGCGTTAATGAGGGGACCTATGGCTACACCTTC. Translation gives CSVNEGTYGYTF.

The J gene is TRBJ2-3, the V gene TRBV11-3; 8 bases fit TRBD1. The CDR3 is 14 amino acids. After removal of 4 bases from V and 5 bases from J, the junction contained 5 bases not matched to a gene. Germline CDR1 is SGHNT and CDR2 is YENEEA. The CDR3 loop reads CASSSRTGKDTQYF. DNA for the CDR3: TGTGCCAGCAGCTCGAGGACAGGGAAAGATACGCAGTATTTT.

This clonotype came up many times. J is TRBJ1-6 and V is TRBV7-2; the D is unclear. This CDR3 region has 12 residues. From germline, CDR1 is SGHTA and CDR2 FQGNSA. V lost 10 bases and J 10 bases, leaving 14 bases between the germline ends. The CDR3 DNA reads TGTACCACCCGTGGCCCAGAATCACCCCTCCACTTT. It codes for CTTRGPESPLHF.

This rearrangement joins TRBV3-1 to TRBJ2-7, with TRBD2 as a possible D gene (6 bases). V was shortened by 1 base and J by 5 bases, with 18 bases between the two germline ends. The CDR3 runs to 16 residues. The germline gives CDR1 LGHDT, CDR2 YNNKEL (reference sequence). The DNA for the CDR3 is TGTGCCAGCAGCCAAGGGGGGAGAGGGACTGGGGACGAGCAGTACTTC. Translating it yields CASSQGGRGTGDEQYF.

This clonotype appeared many times. CDR3 in amino acids: CASSISVNTGELFF. CDR3 DNA: TGTGCCAGTAGTATCTCCGTTAACACCGGGGAGCTGTTTTTT. The rearrangement links TRBV19 to TRBJ2-2; D is undetermined. V was clipped by 3 bases and J by 2 bases, with 7 bases between them. The CDR3 totals 14 residues. The germline V gene has CDR1 LNHDA and CDR2 SQIVND (reference sequence).

This clonotype showed up many times. The rearrangement links TRBV7-9 to TRBJ2-7; 7 bases map to TRBD2. The CDR3 runs to 19 residues. Unmatched junction bases numbered 21, after V lost 1 base and J lost 6 bases. Looked up from germline, CDR1 is SEHNR and CDR2 is FQNEAQ (reference sequence). The CDR3 region is CASSLGSTGGSTPIREQYF. The DNA of the CDR3 is TGTGCCAGCAGCTTAGGCAGCACAGGCGGGAGTACCCCAATACGCGAGCAGTACTTC.

The chain is built from TRBV4-2 and TRBJ2-1; D is undetermined. This CDR3 contains 13 residues. Germline loops: CDR1 LGHNA, CDR2 YNFKEQ. Trimming took 0 bases from V and 5 from J, leaving 5 bases between them. CDR3 coding DNA: TGTGCCAGCAGCCAAGAACGGAACAATGAGCAGTTCTTC. It encodes CASSQERNNEQFF.

This clonotype has ten or more counts. The rearrangement joins TRBV7-2 to TRBJ2-7; either TRBD1 or TRBD2 may fit D (6 bases each). V lost 4 bases and J 3 bases, leaving 13 bases between the germline ends. The CDR3 extends over 14 amino acids. The germline V gene has CDR1 SGHTA and CDR2 FQGNSA. The CDR3 here is CASSWGADSYEQYF. CDR3 DNA: TGTGCCAGCAGCTGGGGGGCAGACAGCTACGAGCAGTACTTC. Full variable domain (outside the CDR3, taken from reference TRBV7-2 and TRBJ2-7): GAGVSQSPSNKVTEKGKDVELRCDPISGHTALYWYRQSLGQGLEFLIYFQGNSAPDKSGLPSDRFSAERTGGSVSTLTIQRTQQEDSAVYLCASSWGADSYEQYFGPGTRLTVT.

The V and J genes are TRBV11-3 and TRBJ2-6; 10 nucleotides agree with TRBD1. V lost 6 bases to trimming and J lost 2 bases; unmatched junction nucleotides: 7. The CDR3 spans 17 residues. The V gene's germline CDR1 is SGHNT and CDR2 YENEEA. CDR3 coding DNA: TGTGCCAGCAGGGGGGACAGGGGCCGACCTGGGGCCAACGTCCTGACTTTC. Amino acids: CASRGDRGRPGANVLTF.

This clonotype occurred many times. The chain combines TRBV9 with TRBJ2-2; 10 nucleotides line up with TRBD2. CDR1 SGDLS and CDR2 YYNGEE come from the germline V gene. The CDR3 loop spans 17 amino acids. V shed 0 bases and J 4 bases; nucleotides not matched to a gene: 6. In DNA form, the CDR3 reads TGTGCCAGCAGCGTAGGAGCGGGGGGGCCGGGCACCGGGGAGCTGTTTTTT. Translation: CASSVGAGGPGTGELFF.

This clonotype came up many times. This chain connects TRBV7-2 to TRBJ2-7; weak D call: TRBD1 (6 bases). The V end was cut by 5 bases, the J end by 4 bases, with 15 bases between. Germline assignment: CDR1 SGHTA and CDR2 FQGNSA. The CDR3 totals 14 residues. CDR3 DNA sequence: TGTGCCAGCAGCCAGAGGTCAGGGGAGTACGAGCAGTACTTC. Amino acid sequence: CASSQRSGEYEQYF.

This clonotype was counted at least ten times. This chain uses TRBV6-1 with TRBJ2-5; D perhaps matches TRBD2 (6 bases). CDR3 size: 16 residues. The V gene lost 5 bases and the J gene lost 1 base, with 17 bases spanning the gap. Germline assignment: CDR1 MNHNS and CDR2 SASEGT. In DNA, the CDR3 is TGTGCCAGCAGTCCCCCTCAACGGGGGTCCCAAGAGACCCAGTACTTC. It yields the protein CASSPPQRGSQETQYF.

This clonotype has more than one count but fewer than ten. The rearrangement links TRBV7-2 to TRBJ2-1, with 15 bases fitting TRBD2. Trimming cost V 2 bases and J 8 bases; bases outside gene matches: 4. Germline values: CDR1 SGHTA, CDR2 FQGNSA. CDR3 size: 16 residues. The CDR3 protein is CASSLRTSGGAHEQFF. The CDR3 DNA reads as TGTGCCAGCAGCTTAAGGACTAGCGGGGGGGCCCATGAGCAGTTCTTC.

Ten or more counts support this clonotype. The genes are TRBV7-2 and TRBJ2-7, with 7 bases identical to TRBD1. Looked up from germline, CDR1 is SGHTA and CDR2 is FQGNSA. Trimming removed 4 bases from V and 6 bases from J; junction bases left unmatched: 3. The CDR3 length is 12 residues. The CDR3 here is CASSWYRGEQYF. CDR3 nucleotides: TGTGCCAGCAGCTGGTACAGGGGCGAGCAGTACTTC.

J is TRBJ1-1 and V is TRBV6-5, with 12 nucleotides matching TRBD1. The CDR3 totals 17 residues. Germline V CDR1 and CDR2: MNHEY, SVGAGI. The junction had 8 bases not matched to a gene; V was cut back by 1 base and J by 5 bases. The CDR3 loop reads CASSYFGTGGSGTEAFF. The CDR3 bases are TGTGCCAGCAGTTACTTCGGGACAGGGGGCTCGGGAACTGAAGCTTTCTTT.

This clonotype was seen ten or more times. The V gene is TRBV7-2, the J gene TRBJ1-3; unclear D gene. The V gene's germline CDR1 is SGHTA and CDR2 FQGNSA. This CDR3 comprises 17 residues. Deletions cut 5 bases from V and 0 bases from J, with 17 bases between. The CDR3 region is CASSPLGPASSGNTIYF. CDR3 in DNA: TGTGCCAGCAGCCCTCTGGGTCCGGCGAGCTCTGGAAACACCATATATTTT.

This clonotype occurred a few times. V and J are TRBV12-3 or TRBV12-4 and TRBJ2-7; TRBD1 is a possible D gene (5 bases). V shed 6 bases and J shed 6 bases, with 18 bases lying between them. This CDR3 spans 14 amino acids. CDR3 nucleotide sequence: TGTGCCAGCAGCCCACGGGCAGGGCAGGGCGAGCAGTACTTC. Protein product: CASSPRAGQGEQYF.

This clonotype was observed at least ten times. The chain is built from TRBV7-9 and TRBJ2-5; D may match TRBD1 or TRBD2 (5 bases each). The CDR3 is 15 amino acids. Trimming removed 5 bases from V and 2 bases from J, with 15 bases in between. The germline gives CDR1 SEHNR, CDR2 FQNEAQ (reference sequence). CDR3 protein: CASSRVGTAQETQYF. CDR3 sequence (DNA): TGTGCCAGCAGCCGGGTCGGGACGGCGCAAGAGACCCAGTACTTC. The variable domain in full, with the rest retrieved from reference TRBV7-9 and TRBJ2-5, is DTGVSQNPRHKITKRGQNVTFRCDPISEHNRLYWYRQTLGQGPEFLTYFQNEAQLEKSRLLSDRFSAERPKGSFSTLEIQRTEQGDSAMYLCASSRVGTAQETQYFGPGTRLLVL.

This clonotype appeared many times. J is TRBJ2-1 and V is TRBV7-3; TRBD1 might be the D (5 bases). V was clipped by 0 bases and J by 4 bases, with 13 bases between them. The germline V gene encodes CDR1 SGHTA and CDR2 FQGTGA. This CDR3 is 16 amino acids long. CDR3 nucleotide sequence: TGTGCCAGCAGCTTAACGGGGCCTAACCCGTACAATGAGCAGTTCTTC. As protein: CASSLTGPNPYNEQFF.

This clonotype was seen repeatedly, ten times or more. The chain couples TRBV28 to TRBJ1-2, with TRBD1 matching over 12 bases. With V trimmed by 2 bases and J by 8 bases, 6 bases remained unmatched. Germline assignment: CDR1 MDHEN and CDR2 SYDVKM. The CDR3 is made up of 15 amino acids. CDR3 sequence (DNA): TGTGCCAGCAGTTTAAACCCGGGACAGGGGGCAGGCTACACCTTC. Translated, it gives CASSLNPGQGAGYTF.

This clonotype was detected ten times or more. In nucleotides, the CDR3 is TGTGCCAGCAGCTTAGCGCTGGGCGAGCAGTACTTC. Amino acid sequence: CASSLALGEQYF. This chain uses TRBV7-8 with TRBJ2-7, with unresolved D. Between the trimmed V and J ends, which lost 0 bases and 6 bases, there was a span of 6 bases. Germline CDR1 SGHVS, CDR2 FQNEAQ. The CDR3 is made up of 12 amino acids. The variable domain in full, completed from reference TRBV7-8 and TRBJ2-7, reads GAGVSQSPRYKVAKRGQDVALRCDPISGHVSLFWYQQALGQGPEFLTYFQNEAQLDKSGLPSDRFFAERPEGSVSTLKIQRTQQEDSAVYLCASSLALGEQYFGPGTRLTVT.

This chain connects TRBV3-1 to TRBJ1-1; no firm D call. V gave up 1 base and J gave up 0 bases, with 6 bases separating them. Germline V gives CDR1 LGHDT, CDR2 YNNKEL (reference sequence). The CDR3 consists of 14 residues. The CDR3 DNA reads as TGTGCCAGCAGCCAAGCCGGACTGAACACTGAAGCTTTCTTT. Translating it yields CASSQAGLNTEAFF.

This clonotype was picked up many times. J is TRBJ2-1 and V is TRBV11-3; tentatively, D is TRBD2 (6 bases). This CDR3 is 16 amino acids long. The ends were cut back, 4 bases at V and 2 bases at J, with 15 bases in the middle. From germline, CDR1 is SGHNT and CDR2 YENEEA. The CDR3 loop is CASSSIRDFPYNEQFF. In nucleotides, the CDR3 is TGTGCCAGCAGCTCCATCCGGGACTTTCCCTACAATGAGCAGTTCTTC.

This clonotype came up a few times. The CDR3, as DNA: TGTGCCAGCACCCCTGGAGGGTTCACAGATACGCAGTATTTT. Protein product: CASTPGGFTDTQYF. The rearrangement joins TRBV28 to TRBJ2-3; D perhaps matches TRBD2 (6 bases). The CDR3 sequence is 14 residues long. The germline gives CDR1 MDHEN, CDR2 SYDVKM. The V end was cut by 7 bases, the J end by 2 bases, with 13 bases between.

This clonotype has a count of ten or more. The chain links TRBV12-3 or TRBV12-4 to TRBJ2-1; a possible D gene is TRBD1 (6 bases). The CDR3 has 12 amino acids. Trimming removed 2 bases at V and 14 bases at J, with 13 bases between. CDR3 DNA: TGTGCCAGCAGTTTATTACAGGGTCATGAGTTCTTC. It encodes CASSLLQGHEFF.